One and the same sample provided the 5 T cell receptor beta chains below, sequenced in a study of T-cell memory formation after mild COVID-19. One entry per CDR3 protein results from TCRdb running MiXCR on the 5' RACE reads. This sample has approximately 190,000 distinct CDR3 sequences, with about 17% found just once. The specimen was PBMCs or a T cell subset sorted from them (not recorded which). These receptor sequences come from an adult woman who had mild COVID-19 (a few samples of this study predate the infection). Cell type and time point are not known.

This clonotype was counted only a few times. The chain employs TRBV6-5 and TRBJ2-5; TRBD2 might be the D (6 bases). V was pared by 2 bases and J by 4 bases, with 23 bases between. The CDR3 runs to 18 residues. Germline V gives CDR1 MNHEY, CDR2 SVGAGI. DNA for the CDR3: TGTGCCAGCAGTTACCGTCGGGGCTCTCGTTCGGGGGTAGAGACCCAGTACTTC. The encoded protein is CASSYRRGSRSGVETQYF.

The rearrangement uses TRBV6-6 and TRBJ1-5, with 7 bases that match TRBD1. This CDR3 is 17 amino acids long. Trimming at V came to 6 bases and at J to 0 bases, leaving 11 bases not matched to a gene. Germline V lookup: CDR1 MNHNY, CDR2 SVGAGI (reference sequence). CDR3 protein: CASRSQTGPFSNQPQHF. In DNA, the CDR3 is TGTGCCAGCAGGTCCCAGACAGGGCCTTTTAGCAATCAGCCCCAGCATTTT.

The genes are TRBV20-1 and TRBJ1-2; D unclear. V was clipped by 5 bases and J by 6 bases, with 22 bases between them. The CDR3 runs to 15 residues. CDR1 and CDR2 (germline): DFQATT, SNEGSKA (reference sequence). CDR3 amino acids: CSALWEMTTRNGYTF. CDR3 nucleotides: TGCAGTGCTCTATGGGAGATGACAACAAGGAATGGCTACACCTTC.

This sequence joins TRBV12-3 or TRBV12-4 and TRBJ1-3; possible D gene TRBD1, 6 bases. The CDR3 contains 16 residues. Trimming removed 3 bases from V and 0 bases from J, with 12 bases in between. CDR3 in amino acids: CASSFGQFYSGNTIYF. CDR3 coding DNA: TGTGCCAGCAGTTTCGGACAGTTCTACTCTGGAAACACCATATATTTT.

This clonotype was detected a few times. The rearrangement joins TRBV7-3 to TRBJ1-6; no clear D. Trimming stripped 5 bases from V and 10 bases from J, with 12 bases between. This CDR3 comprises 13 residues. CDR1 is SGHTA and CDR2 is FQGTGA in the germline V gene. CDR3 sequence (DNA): TGTGCCAGCAGCACCCACCCCAGCTCACCCCTCCACTTT. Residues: CASSTHPSSPLHF.